These 9 T cell receptor beta chains were sequenced from one sample in a study of blood T cell repertoires in COVID-19. Profiled with immunoSEQ multiplex PCR; TCRdb holds only in-frame clones, not every one. Counted here are roughly 120,000 clones, 82% occurring once; the ten biggest clones make up 6.5% to 10%. What was sequenced was peripheral blood. Receptors were obtained from a man in his 70s with acute or convalescent COVID-19.

This clone has a single count. The chain carries TRBV29-1 and TRBJ2-3; 8 bases map to TRBD2. V lost 8 bases and J lost 3; bases outside the gene matches: 10. The CDR3 is made up of 14 amino acids. The germline V gene has CDR1 SQVTM and CDR2 ANQGSEA. CDR3 coding DNA: TGCAGCCTCCTAGAAGCGGGAGTGACAGATACGCAGTATTTT. It specifies CSLLEAGVTDTQYF.

This rearrangement joins TRBV2 to TRBJ1-2; D is perhaps TRBD1 (5 bases). The CDR3 consists of 13 residues. Trimming left V 6 bases short and J 5 bases short, with 13 bases between. The V gene's germline CDR1 is SNHLY and CDR2 FYNNEI. The CDR3 is CASRAGQWYGYTF. CDR3 in DNA: TGTGCCAGCAGGGCAGGGCAGTGGTATGGCTACACCTTC.

A few counts support this clone. The rearrangement joins TRBV7-2 to TRBJ2-2; 7 positions agree with TRBD1. Germline values: CDR1 SGHTA, CDR2 FQGNSA. The V gene end was trimmed by 7 bases and the J gene end by 4 bases; junction bases not matched to a gene: 6. The CDR3 length is 14 residues. As DNA, the CDR3 is TGTGCCAGCAAGGGGGCCAGGGGCACCGGGGAGCTGTTTTTT. It specifies CASKGARGTGELFF.

V and J are TRBV28 and TRBJ1-6, with TRBD1 matching over 10 bases. This CDR3 contains 15 residues. With 5 bases clipped from V and 10 bases from J, the junction kept 8 bases outside the gene matches. Germline loops: CDR1 MDHEN, CDR2 SYDVKM. The CDR3 sequence is CASSGGQGWESPLHF. The CDR3 nucleotides are TGTGCCAGCAGTGGGGGACAGGGGTGGGAATCACCCCTCCACTTT.

The chain has TRBV28 and TRBJ2-1; 11 bases fit TRBD1. This CDR3 is built from 16 residues. Germline assignment: CDR1 MDHEN and CDR2 SYDVKM. The J segment lost 7 bases and the V segment lost 6 bases, leaving 11 bases of the junction unmatched. The CDR3 bases are TGTGCCAGCAGCGGGGGCGGACAGGGGGCGTTAAATGAGCAGTTCTTC. Protein sequence: CASSGGGQGALNEQFF. Filled out from reference TRBV28 and TRBJ2-1, the complete variable domain reads DVKVTQSSRYLVKRTGEKVFLECVQDMDHENMFWYRQDPGLGLRLIYFSYDVKMKEKGDIPEGYSVSREKKERFSLILESASTNQTSMYLCASSGGGQGALNEQFFGPGTRLTVL.

CDR3 residues: CASSLAPPVHNEQFF. The CDR3 DNA sequence: TGCGCCAGCAGCTTGGCACCCCCGGTGCACAATGAGCAGTTCTTC. This sequence joins TRBV5-1 and TRBJ2-1; D gene unclear. The CDR3 contains 15 residues. Trimming left V 0 bases short and J 5 bases short, with 12 bases between. CDR1 SGHRS and CDR2 YFSETQ come from the germline V gene.

The gene calls are TRBV5-1 and TRBJ1-4; 9 positions agree with TRBD1. V dropped 7 bases and J dropped 0; count of bases not matched to a gene: 10. The CDR3 is 17 residues long. The germline V gene encodes CDR1 SGHRS and CDR2 YFSETQ. CDR3 nucleotides: TGCGCCAGCCGAACCGGGACAGGGACTTCAACTAATGAAAAACTGTTTTTT. This codes for CASRTGTGTSTNEKLFF.

V is TRBV6-1 and J is TRBJ2-3, with 11 bases aligning to TRBD2. The CDR3 spans 17 residues. The germline V gene encodes CDR1 MNHNS and CDR2 SASEGT. V lost 4 bases and J lost 2; bases outside the gene matches: 8. CDR3 in DNA: TGTGCCAGCAGTGCCTCCTTAGCGGGAGGGTTCACAGATACGCAGTATTTT. It specifies CASSASLAGGFTDTQYF.

The sample holds a few counts of this clone. The chain recombines TRBV7-3 with TRBJ1-2; D gene uncertain. V lost 5 bases and J 3 bases, leaving 10 bases between the germline ends. Per the germline V gene, CDR1 is SGHTA and CDR2 is FQGTGA. This CDR3 is built from 13 residues. DNA for the CDR3: TGTGCCAGCAGCCCCCCCGGGGACTATGGCTACACCTTC. It encodes CASSPPGDYGYTF.